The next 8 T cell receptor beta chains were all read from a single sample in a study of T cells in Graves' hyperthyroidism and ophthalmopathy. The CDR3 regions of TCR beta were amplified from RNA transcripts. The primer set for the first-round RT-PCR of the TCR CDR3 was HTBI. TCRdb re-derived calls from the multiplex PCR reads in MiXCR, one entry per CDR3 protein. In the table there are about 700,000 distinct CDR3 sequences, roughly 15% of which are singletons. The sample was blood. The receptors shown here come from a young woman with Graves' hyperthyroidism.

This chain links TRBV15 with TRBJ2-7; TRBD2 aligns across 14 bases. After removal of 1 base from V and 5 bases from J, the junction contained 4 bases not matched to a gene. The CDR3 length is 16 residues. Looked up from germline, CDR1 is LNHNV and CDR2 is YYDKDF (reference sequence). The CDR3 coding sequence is TGTGCCACCAGCAGAGGGACTAGCGGGAGGACCAACGAGCAGTACTTC. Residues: CATSRGTSGRTNEQYF.

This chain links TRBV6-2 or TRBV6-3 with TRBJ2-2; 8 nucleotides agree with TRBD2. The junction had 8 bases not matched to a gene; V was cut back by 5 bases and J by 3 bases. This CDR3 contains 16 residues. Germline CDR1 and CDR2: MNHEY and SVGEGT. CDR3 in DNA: TGTGCCAGCAGTACCGTAGCGGGACGGGACACCGGGGAGCTGTTTTTT. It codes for CASSTVAGRDTGELFF.

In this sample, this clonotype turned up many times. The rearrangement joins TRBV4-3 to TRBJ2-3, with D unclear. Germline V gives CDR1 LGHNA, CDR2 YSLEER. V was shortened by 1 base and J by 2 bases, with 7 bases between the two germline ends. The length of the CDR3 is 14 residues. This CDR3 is CASSQVMDTDTQYF. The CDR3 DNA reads TGCGCCAGCAGCCAAGTCATGGACACAGATACGCAGTATTTT.

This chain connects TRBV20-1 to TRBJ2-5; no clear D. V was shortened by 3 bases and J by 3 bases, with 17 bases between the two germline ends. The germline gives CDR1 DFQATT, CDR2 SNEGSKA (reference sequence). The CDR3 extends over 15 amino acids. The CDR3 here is CSARALIWTEETQYF. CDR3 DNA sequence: TGCAGTGCTAGGGCCTTAATTTGGACGGAAGAGACCCAGTACTTC.

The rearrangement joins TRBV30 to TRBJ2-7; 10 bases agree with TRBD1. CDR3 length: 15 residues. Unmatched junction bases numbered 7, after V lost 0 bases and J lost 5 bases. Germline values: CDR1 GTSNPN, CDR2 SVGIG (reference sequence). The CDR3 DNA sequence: TGTGCCTGGAGTGTGAGGACAGGGGGTTTTGACGAGCAGTACTTC. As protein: CAWSVRTGGFDEQYF.

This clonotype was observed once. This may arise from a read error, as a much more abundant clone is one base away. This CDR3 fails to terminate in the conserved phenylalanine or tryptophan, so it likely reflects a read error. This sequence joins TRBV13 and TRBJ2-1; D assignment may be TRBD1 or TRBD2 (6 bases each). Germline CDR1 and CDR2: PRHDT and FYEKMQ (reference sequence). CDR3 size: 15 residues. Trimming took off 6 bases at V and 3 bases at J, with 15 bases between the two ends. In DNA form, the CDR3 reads TGTGCCAGCAGTGGCCGGGGGCTGGGCTACAATGAGCAGTTCCTC. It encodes CASSGRGLGYNEQFL.

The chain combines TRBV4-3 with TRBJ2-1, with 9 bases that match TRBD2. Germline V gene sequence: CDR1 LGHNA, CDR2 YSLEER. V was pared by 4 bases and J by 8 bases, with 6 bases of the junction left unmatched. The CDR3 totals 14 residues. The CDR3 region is CASSLGTSSYEQFF. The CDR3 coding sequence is TGCGCCAGCAGCCTCGGGACTAGCTCATATGAGCAGTTCTTC.

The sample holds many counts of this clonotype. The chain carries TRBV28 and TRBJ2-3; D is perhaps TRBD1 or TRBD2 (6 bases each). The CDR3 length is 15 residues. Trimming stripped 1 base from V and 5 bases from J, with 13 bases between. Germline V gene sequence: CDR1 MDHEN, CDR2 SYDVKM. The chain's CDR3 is CASSLSLGGRDTQYF. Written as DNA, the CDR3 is TGTGCCAGCAGTTTATCCCTCGGGGGCAGAGATACGCAGTATTTT.